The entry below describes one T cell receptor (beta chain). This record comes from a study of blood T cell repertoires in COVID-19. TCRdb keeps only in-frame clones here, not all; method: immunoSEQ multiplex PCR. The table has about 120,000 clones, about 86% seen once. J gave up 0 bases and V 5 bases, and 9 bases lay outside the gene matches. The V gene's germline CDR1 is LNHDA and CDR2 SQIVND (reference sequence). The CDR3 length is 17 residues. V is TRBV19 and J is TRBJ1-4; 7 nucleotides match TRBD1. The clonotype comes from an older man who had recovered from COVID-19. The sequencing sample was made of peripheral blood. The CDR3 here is CASSYYRGPTTNEKLFF. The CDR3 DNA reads TGTGCCAGTAGTTATTACAGGGGACCAACAACTAATGAAAAACTGTTTTTT.